Below are 15 T cell receptor beta chains sequenced from a single sample in a study of beta chain features in type 1 diabetes. All of the isolated RNA was reverse transcribed, so expressed TCRB transcripts were sequenced. Assay: immunoSEQ multiplex PCR; the TCRdb copy retains only in-frame clones and omits some. The profile covers around 400,000 clones, with 10% to 15% appearing a single time and roughly 0.015% taken by the ten largest. Input material: naive CD4+ T cells from blood. Receptors were obtained from a man in his late teens or twenties in good health.

This clone was counted only a few times. The gene calls are TRBV19 and TRBJ2-4, with unresolved D. In germline, CDR1 is LNHDA, CDR2 SQIVND (reference sequence). The V end was cut by 1 base, the J end by 0 bases, with 10 bases between. The CDR3 is made up of 16 amino acids. The DNA of the CDR3 is TGTGCCAGTAGTATAGGGAACAGTTTAGCCAAAAACATTCAGTACTTC. This gives the protein CASSIGNSLAKNIQYF.

J is TRBJ2-1 and V is TRBV10-3, with 12 bases that match TRBD2. CDR1 and CDR2 from the germline V gene are ENHRY and SYGVKD. The CDR3 is made up of 16 amino acids. The V gene end was trimmed by 5 bases and the J gene end by 2 bases; junction bases not matched to a gene: 4. As DNA, the CDR3 is TGTGCCATCAGTACTAGGACTAGCGGGGCCTACAATGAGCAGTTCTTC. Translated: CAISTRTSGAYNEQFF.

This clone was seen more than once but under ten times. This chain joins TRBV10-3 and TRBJ2-1; 7 positions match TRBD1. This CDR3 spans 11 amino acids. The germline gives CDR1 ENHRY, CDR2 SYGVKD. V lost 10 bases, J lost 6 bases, and 3 bases stayed unmatched. Here the CDR3 reads CASTGVNEQFF. CDR3 DNA sequence: TGTGCCAGCACAGGGGTCAATGAGCAGTTCTTC.

The chain is built from TRBV6-5 and TRBJ2-4; D is ambiguous. The germline V and J ends were trimmed by 2 bases and 0 bases, with 11 bases remaining between them. CDR3 length: 16 amino acids. Germline CDR1 is MNHEY and CDR2 is SVGAGI. DNA for the CDR3: TGTGCCAGCAGTTACCGCTACAGTCTAGCCAAAAACATTCAGTACTTC. Translating gives CASSYRYSLAKNIQYF.

This chain uses TRBV9 with TRBJ2-7; 8 bases match TRBD1. This CDR3 has 15 residues. Germline loops: CDR1 SGDLS, CDR2 YYNGEE. Unmatched junction bases numbered 5, after V lost 0 bases and J lost 3 bases. In DNA form, the CDR3 reads TGTGCCAGCAGCGTAGAGGGGACAGGAGTCTACGAGCAGTACTTC. This encodes CASSVEGTGVYEQYF.

This chain connects TRBV18 to TRBJ2-7, with D possibly matching TRBD1 (5 bases). Germline V gene lookup returns CDR1 KGHSH and CDR2 LQKENI. Trimming took off 3 bases at V and 3 bases at J, with 12 bases between the two ends. The CDR3 spans 14 residues. CDR3 sequence (DNA): TGTGCCAGCTCACCCCGTTGGCAGGGCTACGAGCAGTACTTC. Residues: CASSPRWQGYEQYF.

Only a few counts were recorded for this clone. The rearrangement links TRBV29-1 to TRBJ1-5, with 8 bases fitting TRBD1. The CDR3 consists of 14 residues. Germline values: CDR1 SQVTM, CDR2 ANQGSEA. Unmatched junction bases numbered 2, after V lost 4 bases and J lost 0 bases. CDR3 loop: CSVGTGYSNQPQHF. The CDR3 DNA reads as TGCAGCGTTGGGACAGGGTATAGCAATCAGCCCCAGCATTTT.

The sample holds a few counts of this clone. The chain employs TRBV28 and TRBJ2-2; possible D gene TRBD1, 6 bases. The germline CDR1 and CDR2 sequences are MDHEN and SYDVKM. Trimming took off 6 bases at V and 5 bases at J, with 10 bases between the two ends. This CDR3 has 13 amino acids. In DNA, the CDR3 is TGTGCCAGCAGCCCAGGGGTGACCGGGGAGCTGTTTTTT. It is translated as CASSPGVTGELFF.

The J gene is TRBJ1-3, the V gene TRBV30, with a tentative D call TRBD1 (6 bases). The V gene lost 5 bases and the J gene lost 5 bases, with 7 bases spanning the gap. Germline V CDR1 and CDR2: GTSNPN, SVGIG (reference sequence). The CDR3 has 11 residues. The CDR3 here is CAWDRRNTIYF. For the CDR3, the DNA is TGTGCCTGGGACAGGAGAAACACCATATATTTT.

This clone was found a few times. The rearrangement links TRBV28 to TRBJ1-2; no firm D call. This CDR3 region has 13 residues. V was shortened by 4 bases and J by 3 bases, with 9 bases between the two germline ends. Germline assignment: CDR1 MDHEN and CDR2 SYDVKM. This CDR3 reads CASSWLADYGYTF. The DNA for the CDR3 is TGTGCCAGCAGTTGGTTGGCGGACTATGGCTACACCTTC.

The CDR3 loop reads CASSTHRDYNSPLHF. CDR3 DNA sequence: TGTGCCAGCTCTACCCACCGCGATTATAATTCACCCCTCCACTTT. This chain joins TRBV25-1 and TRBJ1-6; D ambiguous. Germline V gives CDR1 MGHDK, CDR2 SYGVNS. Trimming removed 8 bases at V and 4 bases at J, with 15 bases between. CDR3 length equals 15 residues.

This clone was found a few times. The chain carries TRBV2 and TRBJ2-2; TRBD1 is a possible D gene (5 bases). The CDR3 spans 14 residues. Germline loops: CDR1 SNHLY, CDR2 FYNNEI. V was shortened by 4 bases and J by 2 bases, with 8 bases between the two germline ends. The chain's CDR3 is CASSAGQNTGELFF. The CDR3 DNA reads TGTGCCAGCAGTGCCGGACAAAACACCGGGGAGCTGTTTTTT.

This clone was counted between two and nine times. The limits of the CDR3 on the DNA are not certain, so only TCRdb's listed CDR3 is given. The CDR3: CASSLTAFGQGNEKLFF. The rearrangement joins TRBV5-4 to TRBJ1-4; TRBD1, the table's D call, lacks a check against the DNA. The germline V gene encodes CDR1 SGHNT and CDR2 YYREEE (reference sequence). The CDR3 is 17 residues long, counting both termini.

V gene TRBV28 combines with J gene TRBJ2-5; possibly TRBD1 for D (5 bases). This CDR3 has 14 amino acids. The germline V gene encodes CDR1 MDHEN and CDR2 SYDVKM. Between the trimmed V and J ends, which lost 7 bases and 3 bases, there was a span of 15 bases. The CDR3 coding sequence is TGTGCCAGCACCACACCTTGGGGCAAAGAGACCCAGTACTTC. This gives the protein CASTTPWGKETQYF.

The chain has TRBV9 and TRBJ2-7, with 7 bases identical to TRBD1. V lost 3 bases, J lost 0 bases, and 6 bases stayed unmatched. The CDR3 totals 15 residues. Germline values: CDR1 SGDLS, CDR2 YYNGEE. The CDR3 DNA sequence: TGTGCCAGCAGCGCCTCGACAGGGATCTCCTACGAGCAGTACTTC. Residues: CASSASTGISYEQYF.